Presented here are 29 T cell receptor beta chains from one specimen sequenced in a study of shared clonotypes between healthy human individuals. Sequencing used immunoSEQ multiplex PCR; TCRdb keeps in-frame clones, though not all of them. The data contain hundreds of thousands of clones, approximately 96% of them singletons. Naive CD8 cells were CD45RO-negative, positively selected for CCR7, excluding terminally differentiated effector memory CD45RA+ cells. The sequenced material came from naive CD8+ T cells sorted from blood. These receptor sequences come from a woman in her thirties in good health.

CDR3 bases: TGTGCCAGCAGCTTGGCGCTTCCGGGGGAAAAACTGTTTTTT. It codes for CASSLALPGEKLFF. V and J are TRBV5-6 and TRBJ1-4, with unresolved D. CDR3 length: 14 amino acids. CDR1 is SGHDT, CDR2 YYEEEE, per germline. The V end lost 0 bases, the J end lost 8 bases, and 11 bases lay between the germline ends. Looking up the rest from reference TRBV5-6 and TRBJ1-4 gives the full variable domain: DAGVTQSPTHLIKTRGQQVTLRCSPKSGHDTVSWYQQALGQGPQFIFQYYEEEERQRGNFPDRFSGHQFPNYSSELNVNALLLGDSALYLCASSLALPGEKLFFGSGTQLSVL.

J is TRBJ2-3 and V is TRBV29-1; 11 positions agree with TRBD2. The germline CDR1 and CDR2 sequences are SQVTM and ANQGSEA. V was pared by 6 bases and J by 4 bases, with 3 bases of the junction left unmatched. This CDR3 is 13 amino acids long. CDR3 DNA sequence: TGCAGCGTGAGGGGACTAGCGGCAGATACGCAGTATTTT. It specifies CSVRGLAADTQYF.

This rearrangement joins TRBV19 to TRBJ1-2; the D gene is possibly TRBD1 (5 bases). The CDR3 extends over 13 amino acids. From germline, CDR1 is LNHDA and CDR2 SQIVND (reference sequence). V lost 7 bases to trimming and J lost 6 bases, with 15 bases between them. Written as DNA, the CDR3 is TGTGCCAGTAAGCCAGGGAGACTCGATGGCTACACCTTC. Translating it yields CASKPGRLDGYTF.

This sequence joins TRBV2 and TRBJ2-7, with 9 bases fitting TRBD2. The CDR3 extends over 17 amino acids. V trimming: 4 bases; J trimming: 0 bases; junction bases outside the gene matches: 10. Germline V lookup: CDR1 SNHLY, CDR2 FYNNEI. The CDR3 protein is CASSGFGLAGHSYEQYF. DNA for the CDR3: TGTGCCAGCAGTGGATTCGGTCTAGCGGGACACTCCTACGAGCAGTACTTC.

This chain uses TRBV28 with TRBJ2-1, with 7 bases lining up with TRBD2. Germline-derived CDR1 and CDR2 are MDHEN and SYDVKM. Losses at the gene ends were 6 bases for V and 6 bases for J; bases not matched to a gene: 11. CDR3 length: 15 residues. CDR3 sequence reads: CASSPSAGVPNEQFF. CDR3 in DNA: TGTGCCAGCAGCCCCTCGGCGGGAGTCCCCAATGAGCAGTTCTTC.

This clone was observed once. V and J are TRBV6-5 and TRBJ2-2, with D hard to call. V shed 1 base and J shed 5 bases, with 11 bases lying between them. Looked up from germline, CDR1 is MNHEY and CDR2 is SVGAGI. The CDR3 contains 15 residues. CDR3 region: CASSYFLTFTGELFF. The CDR3 bases are TGTGCCAGCAGTTACTTCTTGACGTTTACCGGGGAGCTGTTTTTT.

The chain combines TRBV7-8 with TRBJ2-7; 7 positions match TRBD2. Germline lookup yields CDR1 SGHVS and CDR2 FQNEAQ. This CDR3 has 15 residues. After removal of 1 base from V and 3 bases from J, the junction contained 6 bases not matched to a gene. Here the CDR3 reads CASSLEPSGVYEQYF. As DNA, the CDR3 is TGTGCCAGCAGCTTAGAGCCTAGCGGCGTCTACGAGCAGTACTTC.

This sequence joins TRBV13 and TRBJ2-7; D perhaps matches TRBD2 (6 bases). Deletions cut 3 bases from V and 5 bases from J, with 17 bases between. Germline V CDR1 and CDR2: PRHDT, FYEKMQ (reference sequence). The CDR3 length is 15 residues. This CDR3 is CASSFSPGRSNEQYF. CDR3 bases: TGTGCCAGCAGCTTTAGTCCCGGGAGATCCAACGAGCAGTACTTC.

This chain links TRBV2 with TRBJ1-1; D remains ambiguous. Trimming took off 6 bases at V and 8 bases at J, with 10 bases between the two ends. Germline V gene data show CDR1 as SNHLY and CDR2 as FYNNEI. There are 11 residues in the CDR3. The CDR3, as DNA: TGTGCCAGCAGCGTGACAAGCGAAGCTTTCTTT. Amino acid sequence: CASSVTSEAFF.

V and J are TRBV2 and TRBJ2-7; 10 nucleotides line up with TRBD2. This CDR3 comprises 14 residues. The V gene end was trimmed by 6 bases and the J gene end by 3 bases; junction bases not matched to a gene: 5. Germline-derived CDR1 and CDR2 are SNHLY and FYNNEI. This CDR3 is CASSRASGSYEQYF. The CDR3 region has the DNA TGTGCCAGCAGCAGGGCTAGCGGGAGCTACGAGCAGTACTTC.

The rearrangement joins TRBV10-2 to TRBJ2-5; 10 bases agree with TRBD2. There are 14 residues in the CDR3. Germline CDR1 is WSHSY and CDR2 is SAAADI. Losses at the gene ends were 6 bases for V and 5 bases for J; bases not matched to a gene: 6. This CDR3 is CASSLLAGLETQYF. DNA for the CDR3: TGCGCCAGCAGCCTACTAGCGGGATTGGAGACCCAGTACTTC.

About this clone: Different DNA sequences within this sample yield the same CDR3. The chain carries TRBV6-5 and TRBJ2-3, with D unclear. V was cut by 2 bases and J by 3 bases, with 3 bases left in between. The CDR3 is made up of 12 amino acids. Looked up from germline, CDR1 is MNHEY and CDR2 is SVGAGI. DNA of the CDR3: TGTGCCAGCAGTTACGGGACAGATACGCAGTATTTT. It codes for CASSYGTDTQYF.

The rearrangement uses TRBV7-6 and TRBJ2-3, with D tentatively TRBD2 (6 bases). The CDR3 sequence is 16 residues long. Germline V gives CDR1 SGHVS, CDR2 FNYEAQ. Trimming stripped 4 bases from V and 6 bases from J, with 20 bases between. For the CDR3, the DNA is TGTGCCAGCAGCTCGGGCCCGGGACTGCTGCCGGATACGCAGTATTTT. Translation gives CASSSGPGLLPDTQYF.

The V gene is TRBV6-5, the J gene TRBJ2-5; no reliable D call. The assigned J gene may be wrong: the sequence end matches TRBJ2-7 better. This CDR3 is 14 amino acids long. Germline V gives CDR1 MNHEY, CDR2 SVGAGI. This chain's CDR3 is CASSSGLSSYEQYF. In DNA, the CDR3 is TGTGCCAGCAGTTCCGGGCTGAGCTCCTACGAGCAGTACTTC.

V usage is TRBV4-2 and J usage is TRBJ2-7, with D hard to call. The CDR3 consists of 11 residues. The V and J ends lost 8 bases and 0 bases respectively, with 5 bases between them. Per the germline V gene, CDR1 is LGHNA and CDR2 is YNFKEQ. The CDR3 is CASGPSYEQYF. The DNA for the CDR3 is TGTGCCAGCGGACCCTCCTACGAGCAGTACTTC.

The table lists this clone with a count of one. The chain carries TRBV4-1 and TRBJ1-5; TRBD1 is a possible D gene (5 bases). The germline V and J ends were trimmed by 2 bases and 4 bases, with 12 bases remaining between them. There are 15 residues in the CDR3. Per germline, CDR1 MGHRA and CDR2 YSYEKL. CDR3 DNA: TGCGCCAGCAGCCAAATTGGGGCGGGAAATCAGCCCCAGCATTTT. Amino acid sequence: CASSQIGAGNQPQHF.

The V call is TRBV5-4, the J call TRBJ2-3, with D perhaps TRBD1 or TRBD2 (5 bases each). V was pared by 7 bases and J by 2 bases, with 20 bases between. The germline gives CDR1 SGHNT, CDR2 YYREEE (reference sequence). This CDR3 has 16 amino acids. The CDR3 DNA reads as TGTGCCAGCGCCTTATACGGGACCTACCCCACAGATACGCAGTATTTT. Translating it yields CASALYGTYPTDTQYF.

This chain connects TRBV9 to TRBJ1-2; D not certain. CDR1 SGDLS and CDR2 YYNGEE come from the germline V gene. The V end lost 0 bases, the J end lost 3 bases, and 12 bases lay between the germline ends. The CDR3 runs to 15 residues. In nucleotides, the CDR3 is TGTGCCAGCAGCGTAGGAGGCAGCCACTACTATGGCTACACCTTC. This codes for CASSVGGSHYYGYTF.

This clone has only one observation. The chain couples TRBV7-6 to TRBJ1-1; unclear D gene. Per germline, CDR1 SGHVS and CDR2 FNYEAQ. V lost 6 bases and J lost 4, with 12 bases in between. CDR3 length equals 13 residues. Written as DNA, the CDR3 is TGTGCCAGCAGTATGGGTCCCACCACTGAAGCTTTCTTT. Translated: CASSMGPTTEAFF.

This chain connects TRBV27 to TRBJ2-7; TRBD1 aligns across 9 bases. The CDR3 contains 15 residues. Germline trimming cut 1 base from V and 6 bases from J; bases unmatched to any gene: 7. Germline V gene data show CDR1 as MNHEY and CDR2 as SMNVEV (reference sequence). CDR3 residues: CASSLWGTGLSEQYF. In DNA form, the CDR3 reads TGTGCCAGCAGTTTATGGGGGACAGGGCTGTCCGAGCAGTACTTC.

This chain connects TRBV6-6 to TRBJ2-7, with 7 bases identical to TRBD2. Germline values: CDR1 MNHNY, CDR2 SVGAGI (reference sequence). CDR3 length: 15 amino acids. Trimming at V came to 6 bases and at J to 1 base, leaving 9 bases not matched to a gene. CDR3 sequence reads: CASSGGKGISYEQYF. DNA of the CDR3: TGTGCCAGCAGCGGGGGGAAGGGAATATCCTACGAGCAGTACTTC.

J is TRBJ1-2 and V is TRBV27, with TRBD1 matching over 8 bases. The CDR3 consists of 16 residues. V was pared by 8 bases and J by 4 bases, with 15 bases of the junction left unmatched. From germline, CDR1 is MNHEY and CDR2 SMNVEV (reference sequence). CDR3 in amino acids: CASGQPAQGVGYGYTF. CDR3 coding DNA: TGTGCCAGCGGCCAACCTGCACAGGGGGTGGGCTATGGCTACACCTTC.

The table lists this clone with a count of one. The CDR3: CASSDSKGWDYGYTF. In nucleotides, the CDR3 is TGTGCCAGCAGTGACTCAAAGGGGTGGGACTATGGCTACACCTTC. The V and J genes are TRBV6-4 and TRBJ1-2, with a possible D match to TRBD1 (5 bases). Per the germline V gene, CDR1 is MRHNA and CDR2 is SNTAGT. The CDR3 has 15 residues. With 0 bases removed from V and 3 bases from J, the gap between germline ends came to 11 bases.

The CDR3 nucleotides are TGTGCCAGCAGCCAAGATCGTAAGAATGAGCAGTTCTTC. Translation gives CASSQDRKNEQFF. The chain has TRBV4-2 and TRBJ2-1, with D unresolved. The CDR3 length is 13 residues. V dropped 0 bases and J dropped 7 bases, with 7 bases sitting between them. CDR1 LGHNA and CDR2 YNFKEQ come from the germline V gene.

CDR3 in amino acids: CASSLGLAGGEQFF. CDR3 DNA sequence: TGTGCCAGCAGCTTGGGACTAGCGGGAGGTGAGCAGTTCTTC. The chain employs TRBV7-9 and TRBJ2-1, with 15 bases aligning to TRBD2. Germline CDR1 and CDR2: SEHNR and FQNEAQ (reference sequence). This CDR3 is 14 amino acids long. With V trimmed by 3 bases and J by 9 bases, 0 bases remained unmatched. Full variable domain (rest looked up from reference TRBV7-9 and TRBJ2-1): DTGVSQNPRHKITKRGQNVTFRCDPISEHNRLYWYRQTLGQGPEFLTYFQNEAQLEKSRLLSDRFSAERPKGSFSTLEIQRTEQGDSAMYLCASSLGLAGGEQFFGPGTRLTVL.

The chain combines TRBV20-1 with TRBJ1-1, with D hard to call. The germline gives CDR1 DFQATT, CDR2 SNEGSKA (reference sequence). Trimming cost V 1 base and J 7 bases, with 4 bases left between them. This CDR3 has 10 residues. The CDR3 nucleotides read TGCAGTGCTAGAGGCAGTGAAGCTTTCTTT. Protein product: CSARGSEAFF.

This clone was detected once. The V and J genes are TRBV4-1 and TRBJ2-4; TRBD2 matches 8 bases. The V gene's germline CDR1 is MGHRA and CDR2 YSYEKL. With 1 base clipped from V and 4 bases from J, the junction kept 24 bases outside the gene matches. The CDR3 spans 22 residues. The chain's CDR3 is CASSQGRTVVAAGGREKNIQYF. The CDR3 nucleotides are TGCGCCAGCAGCCAAGGCCGAACGGTCGTCGCTGCGGGAGGTCGCGAAAAAAACATTCAGTACTTC.

Concerning this clone: This same CDR3 is encoded by further DNA sequences in the sample. CDR3 sequence reads: CASSLLGNSYEQYF. The CDR3 nucleotides are TGTGCCAGCAGTTTATTAGGGAATTCCTACGAGCAGTACTTC. The genes are TRBV28 and TRBJ2-7; D unclear. The CDR3 extends over 14 amino acids. Germline V gene sequence: CDR1 MDHEN, CDR2 SYDVKM. Trimming stripped 1 base from V and 1 base from J, with 8 bases between.

This clone was found once. Other DNA sequences in the sample encode the same CDR3. V and J are TRBV27 and TRBJ1-1; D gene unclear. Germline CDR1 reads MNHEY; CDR2 reads SMNVEV (reference sequence). This CDR3 is built from 13 residues. V shed 0 bases and J shed 4 bases, with 6 bases lying between them. The CDR3 DNA reads TGTGCCAGCAGTTTATCAGGGATCACTGAAGCTTTCTTT. Amino acids: CASSLSGITEAFF.